The 30 T cell receptor beta chains given below trace back to one sample, sequenced in a study of shared clonotypes between healthy human individuals. Profiled with immunoSEQ multiplex PCR; TCRdb holds only in-frame clones, not every one. Of roughly 1,600,000 clones detected, approximately 98.5% appear once; the ten largest clones hold about 0.35%. The sample was naive CD4+ T cells sorted from blood. Indicated subset: CD45RA+ positively selected. Receptors originate from a man in his thirties or forties in good health.

The chain combines TRBV6-6 with TRBJ2-1; TRBD1 matches at 9 bases. The germline V gene has CDR1 MNHNY and CDR2 SVGAGI (reference sequence). J was trimmed by 1 base and V by 8 bases; bases with no gene match: 3. CDR3 size: 14 residues. The CDR3 here is CASGDRASYNEQFF. DNA for the CDR3: TGTGCCAGCGGGGACAGGGCGTCCTACAATGAGCAGTTCTTC.

The chain joins TRBV7-9 to TRBJ2-3; D might be TRBD1 (5 bases). CDR1 is SEHNR and CDR2 is FQNEAQ in the germline V gene (reference sequence). V lost 1 base to trimming and J lost 5 bases, with 7 bases between them. The CDR3 has 13 amino acids. The CDR3 loop reads CASSLVGVDTQYF. The CDR3 coding sequence is TGTGCCAGCAGCTTAGTAGGGGTAGATACGCAGTATTTT.

The V and J genes are TRBV11-2 and TRBJ2-3; 10 positions agree with TRBD2. J was trimmed by 2 bases and V by 5 bases; bases with no gene match: 7. Germline CDR1 reads SGHAT; CDR2 reads FQNNGV. This CDR3 is built from 16 residues. The DNA for the CDR3 is TGTGCCAGCAGCATCTCCGGGACTAGCGTCACAGATACGCAGTATTTT. It translates to CASSISGTSVTDTQYF.

The gene calls are TRBV7-2 and TRBJ2-7; 7 positions agree with TRBD2. Germline trimming cut 3 bases from V and 6 bases from J; bases unmatched to any gene: 11. Germline V gene lookup returns CDR1 SGHTA and CDR2 FQGNSA. The CDR3 runs 15 residues. CDR3 residues: CASSFREGGLVEQYF. The CDR3 coding sequence is TGTGCCAGCAGCTTTCGAGAGGGAGGGTTGGTCGAGCAGTACTTC.

The V and J genes are TRBV5-4 and TRBJ2-7; 11 bases line up with TRBD2. The CDR3 is made up of 15 amino acids. Losses at the gene ends were 4 bases for V and 5 bases for J; bases not matched to a gene: 8. Germline-derived CDR1 and CDR2 are SGHNT and YYREEE (reference sequence). Written as DNA, the CDR3 is TGTGCCAGCAGCGTTACTAGCGGGAGTTTCGACGAGCAGTACTTC. Its translation: CASSVTSGSFDEQYF.

CDR3 nucleotide sequence: TGTGCTAGTGGTTTCAACAGGGGGGCCTTCAGTGAAGCTTTCTTT. Translated, it gives CASGFNRGAFSEAFF. V is TRBV12-5 and J is TRBJ1-1; 8 nucleotides align to TRBD1. Trimming removed 3 bases from V and 7 bases from J; junction bases left unmatched: 10. Per germline, CDR1 LGHNT and CDR2 FRNRAP. The CDR3 has 15 residues. Full variable domain (outside the CDR3, taken from reference TRBV12-5 and TRBJ1-1): DARVTQTPRHKVTEMGQEVTMRCQPILGHNTVFWYRQTMMQGLELLAYFRNRAPLDDSGMPKDRFSAEMPDATLATLKIQPSEPRDSAVYFCASGFNRGAFSEAFFGQGTRLTVV.

V usage is TRBV27 and J usage is TRBJ2-6; 7 bases line up with TRBD1. The length of the CDR3 is 17 residues. From germline, CDR1 is MNHEY and CDR2 SMNVEV (reference sequence). V was clipped by 3 bases and J by 0 bases; unmatched bases: 5. CDR3 coding DNA: TGTGCCAGCAGTTTGACAGGGTCGGGCTCTGGGGCCAACGTCCTGACTTTC. This gives the protein CASSLTGSGSGANVLTF.

The rearrangement joins TRBV7-9 to TRBJ1-1; no definite D call. Deletions cut 2 bases from V and 6 bases from J, with 13 bases between. The V gene's germline CDR1 is SEHNR and CDR2 FQNEAQ (reference sequence). The CDR3 sequence is 14 residues long. The CDR3 sequence is CASSLMTAGSEAFF. In DNA, the CDR3 is TGTGCCAGCAGCTTAATGACGGCCGGCTCTGAAGCTTTCTTT. The full variable domain, completed using reference TRBV7-9 and TRBJ1-1, is DTGVSQNPRHKITKRGQNVTFRCDPISEHNRLYWYRQTLGQGPEFLTYFQNEAQLEKSRLLSDRFSAERPKGSFSTLEIQRTEQGDSAMYLCASSLMTAGSEAFFGQGTRLTVV.

The chain joins TRBV11-2 to TRBJ2-5; D unresolved. TRBJ2-7 matches the DNA end more closely, so the J call is doubtful. The CDR3 has 12 amino acids. Germline-derived CDR1 and CDR2 are SGHAT and FQNNGV. The DNA of the CDR3 is TGTGCCAGCAGCTTAACCAGCAACGAGCAGTACTTC. Amino acids: CASSLTSNEQYF.

The rearrangement joins TRBV5-1 to TRBJ1-5, with no clear D. Germline values: CDR1 SGHRS, CDR2 YFSETQ. The germline V and J ends were trimmed by 0 bases and 8 bases, with 9 bases remaining between them. The CDR3 covers 13 residues. The CDR3 nucleotides read TGCGCCAGCAGCTTGGAGGGATCGGAGCCCCAGCATTTT. This encodes CASSLEGSEPQHF.

The rearrangement joins TRBV5-5 to TRBJ2-3; 11 nucleotides match TRBD1. The V and J ends lost 4 bases and 6 bases, in that order; junction bases with no gene match: 4. Germline lookup yields CDR1 SGHKS and CDR2 YYEKEE (reference sequence). The CDR3 runs 14 residues. The CDR3 DNA is TGTGCCAGCAGCGCAGGACAGGGGGCGGATACGCAGTATTTT. Translated: CASSAGQGADTQYF.

A single count supports this clone. CDR3 loop: CAWSGLTVQETQYF. CDR3 DNA sequence: TGTGCCTGGAGCGGACTTACGGTGCAAGAGACCCAGTACTTC. The chain couples TRBV30 to TRBJ2-5; a weak D match, TRBD2 (5 bases). Trimming stripped 3 bases from V and 2 bases from J, with 13 bases between. The CDR3 totals 14 residues. Germline V gene data show CDR1 as GTSNPN and CDR2 as SVGIG (reference sequence).

V usage is TRBV2 and J usage is TRBJ2-7; tentatively, D is TRBD1 or TRBD2 (5 bases each). The CDR3 spans 14 residues. V was pared by 4 bases and J by 3 bases, with 13 bases between. Per germline, CDR1 SNHLY and CDR2 FYNNEI. In DNA, the CDR3 is TGTGCCAGCAGTGCGGGGAAGGGGATCTACGAGCAGTACTTC. Its protein product is CASSAGKGIYEQYF.

The rearrangement joins TRBV5-1 to TRBJ2-7; possible D gene TRBD2, 5 bases. The length of the CDR3 is 12 residues. V dropped 0 bases and J dropped 6 bases, with 7 bases sitting between them. CDR1 and CDR2 from the germline V gene are SGHRS and YFSETQ. CDR3 bases: TGCGCCAGCAGCTTGGATGGAGGCGAGCAGTACTTC. Encoded protein: CASSLDGGEQYF.

This clone is a singleton in its sample. The V gene is TRBV7-2, the J gene TRBJ2-2; TRBD2 is a possible D gene (5 bases). Germline V gene sequence: CDR1 SGHTA, CDR2 FQGNSA. V dropped 0 bases and J dropped 0 bases, with 11 bases sitting between them. The CDR3 covers 17 residues. The DNA of the CDR3 is TGTGCCAGCAGCTTAGCCGCTCCGGGGTCGAACACCGGGGAGCTGTTTTTT. It encodes CASSLAAPGSNTGELFF. The full variable domain, completed using reference TRBV7-2 and TRBJ2-2, is GAGVSQSPSNKVTEKGKDVELRCDPISGHTALYWYRQSLGQGLEFLIYFQGNSAPDKSGLPSDRFSAERTGGSVSTLTIQRTQQEDSAVYLCASSLAAPGSNTGELFFGEGSRLTVL.

The chain links TRBV6-5 to TRBJ1-1; possible D gene TRBD1, 6 bases. Trimming pared 2 bases from V and 4 bases from J, leaving 14 bases between. CDR3 length: 15 amino acids. Per germline, CDR1 MNHEY and CDR2 SVGAGI. The CDR3 DNA follows: TGTGCCAGCAGTTACCCGGGACTAGGGGGCACTGAAGCTTTCTTT. It yields the protein CASSYPGLGGTEAFF.

This chain uses TRBV2 with TRBJ1-2, with D possibly TRBD1 on 6 matching bases. Trimming left V 8 bases short and J 7 bases short, with 23 bases between. This CDR3 comprises 15 residues. Per the germline V gene, CDR1 is SNHLY and CDR2 is FYNNEI. The CDR3 nucleotides are TGTGCCAGCTCCCAAAAAAGGGGGTACAGGGCTGGCTACACCTTC. It translates to CASSQKRGYRAGYTF. Supplemented by reference TRBV2 and TRBJ1-2, the full variable domain reads EPEVTQTPSHQVTQMGQEVILRCVPISNHLYFYWYRQILGQKVEFLVSFYNNEISEKSEIFDDQFSVERPDGSNFTLKIRSTKLEDSAMYFCASSQKRGYRAGYTFGSGTRLTVV.

Here the CDR3 DNA reads TGTGCCAGCAGCAGGACTAGCGGGACTGAGACCCAGTACTTC. As protein: CASSRTSGTETQYF. This chain uses TRBV5-4 with TRBJ2-5; TRBD2 matches at 12 bases. From germline, CDR1 is SGHNT and CDR2 YYREEE (reference sequence). The CDR3 runs to 14 residues. V lost 4 bases and J lost 5; bases outside the gene matches: 3.

This sequence joins TRBV5-5 and TRBJ2-1; 8 nucleotides agree with TRBD2. The J segment lost 2 bases and the V segment lost 1 base, leaving 5 bases of the junction unmatched. This CDR3 has 16 amino acids. CDR1 and CDR2 (germline): SGHKS, YYEKEE (reference sequence). The chain's CDR3 is CASSLPAGEAYNEQFF. DNA of the CDR3: TGTGCCAGCAGCTTGCCAGCGGGAGAGGCCTACAATGAGCAGTTCTTC. The variable domain in full, with the rest retrieved from reference TRBV5-5 and TRBJ2-1, is DAGVTQSPTHLIKTRGQQVTLRCSPISGHKSVSWYQQVLGQGPQFIFQYYEKEERGRGNFPDRFSARQFPNYSSELNVNALLLGDSALYLCASSLPAGEAYNEQFFGPGTRLTVL.

This clone was seen a single time. The chain combines TRBV19 with TRBJ1-5; tentative D call: TRBD1 (6 bases). This CDR3 contains 15 residues. V lost 4 bases and J 5 bases, leaving 15 bases between the germline ends. The germline gives CDR1 LNHDA, CDR2 SQIVND (reference sequence). DNA for the CDR3: TGTGCCAGTAGTAAGGGACAACAGCAACATCAGCCCCAGCATTTT. This gives the protein CASSKGQQQHQPQHF.

The rearrangement uses TRBV5-1 and TRBJ2-2; D possibly uses TRBD1 or TRBD2 (7 bases each). Trimming stripped 4 bases from V and 0 bases from J, with 19 bases between. CDR1 is SGHRS, CDR2 YFSETQ, per germline. The CDR3 extends over 18 amino acids. The CDR3 protein is CASSPRQGGVANTGELFF. The CDR3 nucleotides are TGCGCCAGCAGCCCCCGACAGGGAGGGGTAGCGAACACCGGGGAGCTGTTTTTT.

This chain's CDR3 is CASSSTSGRVDTQYF. In DNA, the CDR3 is TGTGCCAGCAGCTCGACTAGCGGGAGGGTAGATACGCAGTATTTT. This sequence joins TRBV7-9 and TRBJ2-3, with 14 bases lining up with TRBD2. V dropped 4 bases and J dropped 5; count of bases not matched to a gene: 2. Germline V gene sequence: CDR1 SEHNR, CDR2 FQNEAQ (reference sequence). The CDR3 covers 15 residues.

The V call is TRBV5-6, the J call TRBJ1-5; D gene uncertain. Germline V gene data show CDR1 as SGHDT and CDR2 as YYEEEE. CDR3 length: 13 residues. Trimming took 2 bases from V and 7 from J, leaving 10 bases between them. This CDR3 reads CASSFELDQPQHF. The DNA of the CDR3 is TGTGCCAGCAGCTTCGAACTTGACCAGCCCCAGCATTTT.

This clone occurred once. This chain connects TRBV10-2 to TRBJ2-7, with 9 nucleotides matching TRBD2. V was clipped by 11 bases and J by 4 bases; unmatched bases: 9. Germline lookup yields CDR1 WSHSY and CDR2 SAAADI. The CDR3 runs to 13 residues. The CDR3 spells CASSRLAEYEQYF. The CDR3 nucleotides are TGCGCCTCTAGTCGACTAGCGGAGTACGAGCAGTACTTC.

The J gene is TRBJ2-7, the V gene TRBV10-3, with D uncertain. The germline gives CDR1 ENHRY, CDR2 SYGVKD. The CDR3 runs 13 residues. V was clipped by 4 bases and J by 4 bases, with 11 bases between them. The CDR3 spells CAISGSPGYEQYF. CDR3 nucleotides: TGTGCCATCAGTGGATCGCCTGGGTACGAGCAGTACTTC.

This chain connects TRBV19 to TRBJ1-3; D perhaps matches TRBD1 (5 bases). CDR3 length: 16 residues. V gave up 3 bases and J gave up 0 bases, with 12 bases separating them. The V gene's germline CDR1 is LNHDA and CDR2 SQIVND (reference sequence). The CDR3 region has the DNA TGTGCCAGTAGTATGGAGGGGCTTCGCTCTGGAAACACCATATATTTT. Translating it yields CASSMEGLRSGNTIYF.

The chain has TRBV5-1 and TRBJ2-5; 9 bases map to TRBD2. The CDR3 totals 14 residues. The germline V gene encodes CDR1 SGHRS and CDR2 YFSETQ. The J segment lost 1 base and the V segment lost 3 bases, leaving 1 base of the junction unmatched. The CDR3: CASSSGLAQETQYF. As DNA, the CDR3 is TGCGCCAGCAGCTCGGGACTAGCCCAAGAGACCCAGTACTTC.

The V call is TRBV5-1, the J call TRBJ2-5; D possibly matches TRBD1 or TRBD2 (5 bases each). This CDR3 spans 14 amino acids. Trimming took off 0 bases at V and 1 base at J, with 7 bases between the two ends. Germline V lookup: CDR1 SGHRS, CDR2 YFSETQ. The CDR3 DNA reads TGCGCCAGCAGCTTGGCCGGGGCCCAAGAGACCCAGTACTTC. Protein product: CASSLAGAQETQYF.

In its sample, this clone was seen once. An end of the junction does not agree with germline; a read error may underlie this. This chain uses TRBV7-7 with TRBJ2-2; D gene ambiguous. The V gene's germline CDR1 is SSHAT and CDR2 FNYEAQ (reference sequence). The CDR3 is made up of 16 amino acids. CDR3 protein: CASSLGTGSLTGELFF. As DNA, the CDR3 is TGTGCTAGCAGCTTAGGAACCGGGTCCCTCACCGGGGAGCTGTTTTTT.

The V call is TRBV7-9, the J call TRBJ1-3, with a tentative D call TRBD1 (5 bases). This CDR3 comprises 15 residues. CDR1 SEHNR and CDR2 FQNEAQ come from the germline V gene (reference sequence). V was shortened by 5 bases and J by 1 base, with 12 bases between the two germline ends. The CDR3 nucleotides are TGTGCCAGCAGCCCTCTCGGGGGTTCTGGAAACACCATATATTTT. Its translation: CASSPLGGSGNTIYF.